The 29 T cell receptor beta chains below were found in one sample sequenced in a study of shared clonotypes between healthy human individuals. Some clones are missing from TCRdb's copy, which holds only in-frame ones; the method was immunoSEQ multiplex PCR. The table has around 440,000 clones, roughly four fifths seen once; the top ten hold 12%. Material for sequencing was PBMCs. These receptors came from a woman between 40 and 50 years old in good health. Some clones in this sample may be carry-over from other donors' samples.

V and J are TRBV28 and TRBJ2-5, with unresolved D. Trimming took off 4 bases at V and 5 bases at J, with 8 bases between the two ends. Germline V lookup: CDR1 MDHEN, CDR2 SYDVKM. This CDR3 has 12 amino acids. The CDR3 spells CASSSVWETQYF. The CDR3 DNA is TGTGCCAGCAGTTCCGTGTGGGAGACCCAGTACTTC. The full variable domain, with the rest looked up from reference TRBV28 and TRBJ2-5, is DVKVTQSSRYLVKRTGEKVFLECVQDMDHENMFWYRQDPGLGLRLIYFSYDVKMKEKGDIPEGYSVSREKKERFSLILESASTNQTSMYLCASSSVWETQYFGPGTRLLVL.

The rearrangement links TRBV11-2 to TRBJ1-2, with 8 bases aligning to TRBD1. Trimming took 1 base from V and 7 from J; bases not matched to a gene: 5. Germline CDR1 reads SGHAT; CDR2 reads FQNNGV. This CDR3 contains 14 residues. The DNA of the CDR3 is TGTGCCAGCAGCTTAGGATCGGACAGGGCTGGCTACACCTTC. Protein: CASSLGSDRAGYTF.

The rearrangement joins TRBV5-4 to TRBJ2-7, with a possible D match to TRBD2 (6 bases). Germline-derived CDR1 and CDR2 are SGHNT and YYREEE (reference sequence). V was trimmed by 4 bases and J by 5 bases, leaving 19 bases between them. The CDR3 is 15 amino acids. CDR3 bases: TGTGCCAGCAGCCGTGGAGGGGTAGCCGGGGACGAGCAGTACTTC. Protein sequence: CASSRGGVAGDEQYF.

J is TRBJ2-7 and V is TRBV7-3; 7 nucleotides agree with TRBD2. CDR3 length equals 15 residues. Germline CDR1 reads SGHTA; CDR2 reads FQGTGA. V gave up 2 bases and J gave up 2 bases; unmatched junction bases: 6. The CDR3 region has the DNA TGTGCCAGCAGCTTAGGGAGGGGAATCCCCTACGAGCAGTACTTC. The encoded protein is CASSLGRGIPYEQYF.

In regard to this clone: A far bigger clonotype differs at one base, so this is likely a read error. The chain couples TRBV28 to TRBJ1-1, with 8 bases lining up with TRBD1. The CDR3 runs 15 residues. Germline assignment: CDR1 MDHEN and CDR2 SYDVKM. With V trimmed by 6 bases and J by 4 bases, 10 bases remained unmatched. The chain's CDR3 is CASSPGTGRSTEAFF. CDR3 nucleotide sequence: TGTGCCAGCAGCCCCGGGACAGGACGCTCCACTGAAGCTTTCTTT.

The genes are TRBV7-3 and TRBJ2-5; 13 bases line up with TRBD2. V shed 5 bases and J 4 bases; nucleotides not matched to a gene: 10. The length of the CDR3 is 17 residues. Germline V gene lookup returns CDR1 SGHTA and CDR2 FQGTGA. The CDR3 sequence: CASSPGLAGDGGETQYF. The CDR3 region has the DNA TGTGCCAGCAGCCCCGGACTAGCGGGAGACGGGGGAGAGACCCAGTACTTC.

Details on this clone: A much larger clonotype is one base distant, so this may be a read error. A read error is likely, as this CDR3 ends without the conserved phenylalanine or tryptophan. V gene TRBV7-2 combines with J gene TRBJ1-2, with 7 bases fitting TRBD1. V gave up 4 bases and J gave up 6 bases; unmatched junction bases: 5. CDR3 length: 13 amino acids. Germline-derived CDR1 and CDR2 are SGHTA and FQGNSA. CDR3 amino acids: CASSYNRGHGYTL. The CDR3, as DNA: TGTGCCAGCAGCTACAACAGGGGCCATGGCTACACCCTC.

This chain joins TRBV2 and TRBJ1-1; the D gene is possibly TRBD1 (5 bases). Germline CDR1 and CDR2: SNHLY and FYNNEI. CDR3 length: 13 amino acids. Deletions cut 5 bases from V and 0 bases from J, with 7 bases between. This chain's CDR3 is CASSLQVNTEAFF. CDR3 nucleotide sequence: TGTGCCAGCAGTTTACAGGTGAACACTGAAGCTTTCTTT.

The chain combines TRBV11-2 with TRBJ2-1; D unclear. Deletions cut 8 bases from V and 2 bases from J, with 4 bases between. The germline V gene has CDR1 SGHAT and CDR2 FQNNGV. The CDR3 loop spans 11 amino acids. CDR3: CASGPYNEQFF. DNA of the CDR3: TGTGCCAGCGGACCCTACAATGAGCAGTTCTTC.

The CDR3, as DNA: TGCGCCAGCAGCTTAGGCCAGGCGACAGATACGCAGTATTTT. It codes for CASSLGQATDTQYF. The chain couples TRBV5-1 to TRBJ2-3, with D hard to call. Germline CDR1 reads SGHRS; CDR2 reads YFSETQ. The CDR3 length is 14 residues. The ends were cut back, 2 bases at V and 3 bases at J, with 10 bases in the middle.

This chain connects TRBV6-1 to TRBJ2-1; D is unresolved. Germline-derived CDR1 and CDR2 are MNHNS and SASEGT. The V gene lost 2 bases and the J gene lost 9 bases, with 20 bases spanning the gap. There are 16 residues in the CDR3. Here the CDR3 reads CASSERPARLALEQFF. The CDR3 DNA reads as TGTGCCAGCAGTGAAAGGCCAGCCCGGTTGGCACTTGAGCAGTTCTTC.

This chain uses TRBV28 with TRBJ2-1, with D possibly being TRBD2 (5 bases). With 5 bases removed from V and 8 bases from J, the gap between germline ends came to 13 bases. This CDR3 is built from 13 residues. Per the germline V gene, CDR1 is MDHEN and CDR2 is SYDVKM. CDR3 bases: TGTGCCAGCAGTCCAGTAGCCGGGGATGAGCAGTTCTTC. Protein: CASSPVAGDEQFF.

The chain is built from TRBV20-1 and TRBJ1-1; unclear D gene. The CDR3 covers 11 residues. The ends were cut back, 3 bases at V and 6 bases at J, with 8 bases in the middle. Looked up from germline, CDR1 is DFQATT and CDR2 is SNEGSKA (reference sequence). In DNA, the CDR3 is TGCAGTGCTAGGGGGATGGCTGAAGCTTTCTTT. Amino acid sequence: CSARGMAEAFF.

The rearrangement uses TRBV28 and TRBJ1-2; 9 bases line up with TRBD1. CDR1 is MDHEN and CDR2 is SYDVKM in the germline V gene. This CDR3 spans 17 amino acids. The V gene end was trimmed by 7 bases and the J gene end by 4 bases; junction bases not matched to a gene: 16. CDR3 coding DNA: TGTGCCAGCAATAGCCGAGGGACAGGGCCCTCTGGCTATGGCTACACCTTC. The encoded protein is CASNSRGTGPSGYGYTF.

The chain has TRBV28 and TRBJ2-4; perhaps TRBD2 as D (5 bases). Germline V gene data show CDR1 as MDHEN and CDR2 as SYDVKM. V dropped 3 bases and J dropped 6 bases, with 9 bases sitting between them. The CDR3 extends over 13 amino acids. The CDR3 here is CASSFRRGNIQYF. CDR3 coding DNA: TGTGCCAGCAGTTTTCGTCGGGGAAACATTCAGTACTTC.

The chain combines TRBV11-2 with TRBJ1-1, with TRBD1 matching 7 bases. The CDR3 sequence is 16 residues long. With 5 bases clipped from V and 1 base from J, the junction kept 10 bases outside the gene matches. Germline loops: CDR1 SGHAT, CDR2 FQNNGV. CDR3 nucleotide sequence: TGTGCCAGCAGCAAAAGAGCCGGGACAGAGAACACTGAAGCTTTCTTT. Protein: CASSKRAGTENTEAFF.

This rearrangement joins TRBV9 to TRBJ2-3; 14 bases line up with TRBD2. The V gene's germline CDR1 is SGDLS and CDR2 YYNGEE. The CDR3 runs to 17 residues. The trim removed 4 bases at V and 6 bases at J, leaving 10 bases unmatched. The CDR3 spells CASSTWGLAGEADTQYF. The CDR3 DNA is TGTGCCAGCAGCACATGGGGACTAGCGGGAGAGGCTGATACGCAGTATTTT.

This clone was seen only once. The V and J genes are TRBV29-1 and TRBJ2-5; tentative D call: TRBD2 (6 bases). Near its end, the DNA agrees better with TRBJ2-7, so the J call may be wrong. The CDR3 consists of 12 residues. Per the germline V gene, CDR1 is SQVTM and CDR2 is ANQGSEA. CDR3 in DNA: TGCAGCGGGGGTTTGATGGGAGGCGAGCAGTACTTC. Protein: CSGGLMGGEQYF.

This clone has just a few counts. The rearrangement joins TRBV4-3 to TRBJ2-3; D may be TRBD1 or TRBD2 (5 bases each). CDR1 and CDR2 from the germline V gene are LGHNA and YSLEER. The CDR3 length is 15 residues. With 2 bases removed from V and 8 bases from J, the gap between germline ends came to 17 bases. CDR3 nucleotide sequence: TGCGCCAGCAGCCAACGTACGGCTGGGGGTGGTACGCAGTATTTT. The encoded protein is CASSQRTAGGGTQYF.

This clone has just a few counts. The chain links TRBV28 to TRBJ1-2, with no clear D. The CDR3 extends over 13 amino acids. V was pared by 6 bases and J by 5 bases, with 13 bases between. The germline CDR1 and CDR2 sequences are MDHEN and SYDVKM. The CDR3, as DNA: TGTGCCAGCAGCCAACACCCCCCTTATGGCTACACCTTC. This sequence encodes CASSQHPPYGYTF.

V and J are TRBV28 and TRBJ2-5; 7 nucleotides agree with TRBD1. The CDR3 consists of 14 residues. Per germline, CDR1 MDHEN and CDR2 SYDVKM. V shed 5 bases, J shed 11 bases, and the junction held 14 bases outside the gene matches. CDR3 loop: CASSATGIVKEQYF. The CDR3 nucleotides are TGTGCCAGCAGTGCGACAGGGATTGTGAAAGAGCAGTACTTC.

The genes are TRBV28 and TRBJ1-2, with 7 bases aligning to TRBD1. V dropped 2 bases and J dropped 1; count of bases not matched to a gene: 10. CDR1 MDHEN and CDR2 SYDVKM come from the germline V gene. CDR3 size: 17 residues. CDR3 nucleotides: TGTGCCAGCAGTTTACTCGACAGGGCCCCGCATAACTATGGCTACACCTTC. It translates to CASSLLDRAPHNYGYTF.

Comments on this clone: This likely came from a read error, as a far larger clone is one base away. This specimen includes other DNA sequences encoding the same CDR3. This chain uses TRBV30 with TRBJ1-1, with D possibly TRBD1 on 6 matching bases. The germline V gene encodes CDR1 GTSNPN and CDR2 SVGIG (reference sequence). The CDR3 sequence is 11 residues long. The CDR3 region has the DNA TGTGCCTGGAGTGTACACAGGGCCGCTTTCTTC. Its protein product is CAWSVHRAAFF.

The V gene is TRBV6-5, the J gene TRBJ2-7, with 7 bases fitting TRBD2. Germline CDR1 MNHEY, CDR2 SVGAGI. V lost 2 bases to trimming and J lost 4 bases; unmatched junction nucleotides: 5. The CDR3 covers 14 residues. CDR3 residues: CASSYVASGYEQYF. CDR3 DNA: TGTGCCAGCAGTTACGTGGCTAGCGGATACGAGCAGTACTTC.

The gene calls are TRBV7-9 and TRBJ2-7; D not resolved. CDR1 is SEHNR and CDR2 is FQNEAQ in the germline V gene (reference sequence). Trimming stripped 5 bases from V and 6 bases from J, with 8 bases between. The CDR3 loop spans 11 amino acids. DNA for the CDR3: TGTGCCAGCAGCCGGATGGGCGAGCAGTACTTC. Translated, it gives CASSRMGEQYF.

This clone occurred many times. The rearrangement joins TRBV7-9 to TRBJ2-7; D is perhaps TRBD1 or TRBD2 (5 bases each). The CDR3 has 16 amino acids. The germline gives CDR1 SEHNR, CDR2 FQNEAQ (reference sequence). The V and J ends lost 5 bases and 5 bases respectively, with 22 bases between them. CDR3 sequence: CASSQDEGQGVDEQYF. The CDR3 region has the DNA TGTGCCAGCAGCCAAGACGAGGGGCAGGGCGTCGACGAGCAGTACTTC.

About this clone: This is likely an artifact of a read error, given a far larger clone one base away. The chain combines TRBV5-1 with TRBJ2-2; D possibly corresponds to TRBD2 (5 bases). This CDR3 contains 13 residues. Germline CDR1 reads SGHRS; CDR2 reads YFSETQ. The CDR3 region has the DNA TGCGCCAGCAGCTTAAAGAACACCGGGGAGCTGTCTTTT. Translated: CASSLKNTGELSF.

The chain has TRBV4-2 and TRBJ1-1; no firm D call. Germline V gives CDR1 LGHNA, CDR2 YNFKEQ. V shed 0 bases and J shed 1 base, with 6 bases lying between them. The CDR3 has 14 amino acids. For the CDR3, the DNA is TGTGCCAGCAGCCAAGATGGGTCGAACACTGAAGCTTTCTTT. Translated, it gives CASSQDGSNTEAFF.

The rearrangement joins TRBV5-1 to TRBJ2-3; 12 bases fit TRBD2. The CDR3 is 14 amino acids. Germline CDR1 reads SGHRS; CDR2 reads YFSETQ. With V trimmed by 4 bases and J by 11 bases, 8 bases remained unmatched. This CDR3 reads CASSETSGSHVQYF. The CDR3 DNA reads TGCGCCAGCAGCGAGACTAGCGGGAGTCATGTGCAGTATTTT. The complete variable domain, with remaining parts taken from reference TRBV5-1 and TRBJ2-3, reads KAGVTQTPRYLIKTRGQQVTLSCSPISGHRSVSWYQQTPGQGLQFLFEYFSETQRNKGNFPGRFSGRQFSNSRSEMNVSTLELGDSALYLCASSETSGSHVQYFGPGTRLTVL.